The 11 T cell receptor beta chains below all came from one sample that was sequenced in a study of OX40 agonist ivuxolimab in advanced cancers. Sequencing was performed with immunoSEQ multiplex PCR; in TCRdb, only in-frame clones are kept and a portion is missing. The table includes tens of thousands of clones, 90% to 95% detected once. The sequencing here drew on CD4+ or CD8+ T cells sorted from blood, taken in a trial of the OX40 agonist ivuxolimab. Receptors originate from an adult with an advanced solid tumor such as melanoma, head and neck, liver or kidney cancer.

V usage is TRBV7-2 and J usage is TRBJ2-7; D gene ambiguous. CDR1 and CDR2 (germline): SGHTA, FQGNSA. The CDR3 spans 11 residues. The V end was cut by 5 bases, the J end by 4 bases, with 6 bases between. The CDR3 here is CASSLQYEQYF. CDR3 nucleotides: TGTGCCAGCAGCCTTCAATACGAGCAGTACTTC.

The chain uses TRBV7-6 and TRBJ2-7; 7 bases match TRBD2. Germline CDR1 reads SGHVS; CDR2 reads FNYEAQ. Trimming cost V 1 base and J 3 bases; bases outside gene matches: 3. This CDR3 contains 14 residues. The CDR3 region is CASSLGLADYEQYF. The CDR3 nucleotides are TGTGCCAGCAGCTTAGGGCTAGCGGACTACGAGCAGTACTTC.

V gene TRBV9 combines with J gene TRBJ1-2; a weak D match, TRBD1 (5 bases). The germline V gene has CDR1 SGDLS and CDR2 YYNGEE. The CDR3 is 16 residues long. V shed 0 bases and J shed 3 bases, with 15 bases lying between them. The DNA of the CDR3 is TGTGCCAGCAGCGTAGCCCGCCTCGGGGGAGACTATGGCTACACCTTC. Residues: CASSVARLGGDYGYTF.

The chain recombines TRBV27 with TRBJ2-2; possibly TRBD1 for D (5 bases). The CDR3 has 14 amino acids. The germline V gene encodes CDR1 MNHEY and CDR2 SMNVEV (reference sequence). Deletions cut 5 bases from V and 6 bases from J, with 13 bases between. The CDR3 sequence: CASSLMDMAGELFF. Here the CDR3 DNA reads TGTGCCAGCAGTCTCATGGACATGGCCGGGGAGCTGTTTTTT.

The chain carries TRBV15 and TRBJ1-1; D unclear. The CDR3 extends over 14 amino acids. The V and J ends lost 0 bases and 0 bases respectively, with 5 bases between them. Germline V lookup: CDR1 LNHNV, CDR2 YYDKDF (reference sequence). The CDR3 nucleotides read TGTGCCACCAGCAGAGATCCAATGAACACTGAAGCTTTCTTT. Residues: CATSRDPMNTEAFF.

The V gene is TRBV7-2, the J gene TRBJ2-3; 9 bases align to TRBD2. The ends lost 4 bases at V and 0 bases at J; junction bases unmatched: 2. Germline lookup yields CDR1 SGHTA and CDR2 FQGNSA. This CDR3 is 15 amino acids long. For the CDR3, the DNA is TGTGCCAGCAGCTCTAGCGGGGTGAGCACAGATACGCAGTATTTT. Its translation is CASSSSGVSTDTQYF.

The CDR3 loop reads CASSSGTSGYNEQFF. The CDR3 nucleotides are TGTGCCAGCAGTTCCGGGACTAGCGGTTACAATGAGCAGTTCTTC. The V call is TRBV27, the J call TRBJ2-1; 11 bases line up with TRBD2. The CDR3 has 15 amino acids. Germline values: CDR1 MNHEY, CDR2 SMNVEV (reference sequence). With 4 bases clipped from V and 4 bases from J, the junction kept 3 bases outside the gene matches.

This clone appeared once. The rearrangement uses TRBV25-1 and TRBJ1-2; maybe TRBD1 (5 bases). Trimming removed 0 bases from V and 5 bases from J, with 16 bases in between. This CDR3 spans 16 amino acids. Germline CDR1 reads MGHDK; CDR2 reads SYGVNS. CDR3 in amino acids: CASSEYSGAPPYGYTF. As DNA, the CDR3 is TGTGCCAGCAGTGAATATAGCGGGGCCCCCCCTTATGGCTACACCTTC.

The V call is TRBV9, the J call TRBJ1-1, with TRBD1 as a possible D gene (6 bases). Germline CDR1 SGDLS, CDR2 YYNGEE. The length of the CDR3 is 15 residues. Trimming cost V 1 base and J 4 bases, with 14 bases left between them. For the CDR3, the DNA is TGTGCCAGCAGCGTATTTGGGGGGCCTAGCACTGAAGCTTTCTTT. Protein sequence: CASSVFGGPSTEAFF.

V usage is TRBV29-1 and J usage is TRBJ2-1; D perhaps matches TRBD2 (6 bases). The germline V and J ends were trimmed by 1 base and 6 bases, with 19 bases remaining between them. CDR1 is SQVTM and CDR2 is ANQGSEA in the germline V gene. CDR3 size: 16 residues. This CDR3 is CSVEGAAGRMVNEQFF. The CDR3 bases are TGCAGCGTTGAAGGGGCGGCAGGGAGGATGGTCAATGAGCAGTTCTTC.

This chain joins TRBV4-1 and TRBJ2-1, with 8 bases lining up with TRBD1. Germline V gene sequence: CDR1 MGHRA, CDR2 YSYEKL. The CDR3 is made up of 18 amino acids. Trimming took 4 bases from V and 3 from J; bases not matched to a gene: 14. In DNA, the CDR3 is TGCGCCAGCAGCCTCCTCCCCGCCGGGACAGGAAGCTACAATGAGCAGTTCTTC. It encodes CASSLLPAGTGSYNEQFF.